This TCR beta chain was captured by sequencing in a study of T cells in Graves' hyperthyroidism and ophthalmopathy. Study information: Blood was drawn when the patient was first diagnosed and still untreated.

TCR beta CDR3 region amplification was performed from RNA transcripts. A set of HTBI primers served as the primers for a first-round RT-PCR of the TCR CDR3. TCRdb itself ran the multiplex PCR reads through MiXCR, one entry per CDR3 protein. The data hold about 640,000 distinct CDR3 sequences, with less than 25% observed a single time. As to this clonotype: The antigen remains unidentified. Germline and junction disagree at one end, which may indicate a read error.

This CDR3 spans 13 amino acids. The germline V gene has CDR1 DFQATT and CDR2 SNEGSKA (reference sequence). Notes on the study in general: Model output signaled ophthalmopathy a median around 5.9 months ahead of onset. A model using 13 V-J features told ophthalmopathy apart from stable hyperthyroidism.

The chain is built from TRBV20-1 and TRBJ1-5, with 8 positions matching TRBD1. The TCR originated in a young man with Graves' ophthalmopathy. Sequencing was carried out using blood. The DNA of the CDR3 is TGCAGTGCCAGAGCAGGGGGCCATCAGCCCCAGCATTTT. This translates into CSARAGGHQPQHF.